The subject of this entry is one T cell receptor beta chain. Some clones are missing from TCRdb's copy, which holds only in-frame ones; the method was immunoSEQ multiplex PCR. The sample shows about 400,000 clones, about 90% of them seen only once. These data belong to a study of blood T cell repertoires in COVID-19. The overall study: T cells, B-cell-depleted T cells, or PBMCs supplied cDNA or gDNA.

V was shortened by 0 bases and J by 8 bases, with 11 bases between the two germline ends. Germline CDR1 SGHRS, CDR2 YFSETQ. The CDR3 consists of 13 residues. The TCR originated in a woman aged 18 to 35 with acute COVID-19. The chain is built from TRBV5-1 and TRBJ1-2; unclear D gene. Source material: PBMCs or T cells enriched from blood (not recorded which). This CDR3 is CASSLAGSGGYTF. CDR3 nucleotide sequence: TGCGCCAGCAGCTTGGCTGGATCGGGGGGCTACACCTTC.